This entry concerns a single TCR beta chain. The CDR3 spans 13 residues. V lost 2 bases to trimming and J lost 1 base, with 5 bases between them. This record comes from a study of blood T cell repertoires in COVID-19. Looking at the study overall: Sites in the United States, Italy and Spain provided acute and convalescent COVID-19 samples. From T cells, B-cell-depleted T cells, or PBMCs came the material, which was cDNA or gDNA.

In the original analysis: Using reference gene primer amplification, nucleated cell counts were estimated. The method was immunoSEQ multiplex PCR; TCRdb's version includes in-frame clones alone and lacks a portion of them. V, J and clone size are taken as reported in that table, and D and trimming were inferred from the DNA itself. Of 300,000 or so clones listed, more than 85% are singletons. The Seattle patients joined while their infection was active and were tracked longitudinally afterward. The specimen sequenced was peripheral blood. The receptor's source is a woman aged 25 to 39 with COVID-19, enrolled during active disease. V is TRBV12-3 or TRBV12-4 and J is TRBJ1-1; no clear D gene. The CDR3 DNA follows: TGTGCCAGCAGTTTAATGAGGAACACTGAAGCTTTCTTT. It is translated as CASSLMRNTEAFF.